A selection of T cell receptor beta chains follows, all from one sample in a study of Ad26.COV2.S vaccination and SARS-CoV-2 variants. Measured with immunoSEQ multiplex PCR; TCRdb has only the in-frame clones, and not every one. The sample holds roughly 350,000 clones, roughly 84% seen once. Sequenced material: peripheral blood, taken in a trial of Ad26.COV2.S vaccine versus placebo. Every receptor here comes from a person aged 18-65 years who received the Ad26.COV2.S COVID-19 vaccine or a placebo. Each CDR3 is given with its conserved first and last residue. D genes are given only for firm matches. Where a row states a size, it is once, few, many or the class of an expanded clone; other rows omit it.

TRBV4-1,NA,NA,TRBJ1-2,CASSPDRSDGYTF,TGCGCCAGCAGCCCCGATCGTTCGGATGGCTACACCTTC
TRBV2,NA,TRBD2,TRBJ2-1,CASSARTSGGDHLGWEQFF,TGTGCCAGCAGTGCCCGGACTAGCGGGGGGGACCACCTGGGTTGGGAGCAGTTCTTC
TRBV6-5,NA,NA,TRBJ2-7,CASKGGWTYEQYF,TGTGCCAGCAAGGGGGGGTGGACCTACGAGCAGTACTTC
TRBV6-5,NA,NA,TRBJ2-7,CASRAWRSYEQYF,TGTGCCAGCAGGGCATGGAGATCCTACGAGCAGTACTTC
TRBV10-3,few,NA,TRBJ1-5,CAISDRVGGQPQHF,TGTGCCATCAGTGACAGGGTTGGGGGTCAGCCCCAGCATTTT
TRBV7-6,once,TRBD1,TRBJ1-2,CASSLQGGLEEGYTF,TGTGCCAGCAGCTTACAGGGGGGGCTCGAGGAGGGCTACACCTTC
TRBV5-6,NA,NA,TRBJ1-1,CASSSYRDTEAFF,TGTGCCAGCAGCTCCTACAGGGACACTGAAGCTTTCTTT
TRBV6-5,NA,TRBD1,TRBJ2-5,CASSYRQGETQYF,TGTGCCAGCAGTTACAGACAGGGGGAGACCCAGTACTTC
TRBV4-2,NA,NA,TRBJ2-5,CASSQEADLQETQYF,TGTGCCAGCAGCCAAGAGGCAGACCTACAAGAGACCCAGTACTTC
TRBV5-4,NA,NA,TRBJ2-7,CASSSRFRDLKQYF,TGTGCCAGCAGCTCTCGATTCCGGGACCTAAAGCAGTACTTC
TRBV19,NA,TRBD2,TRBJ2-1,CASTAGEPYNEQFF,TGTGCCAGTACGGCGGGGGAACCCTACAATGAGCAGTTCTTC
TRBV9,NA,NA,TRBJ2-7,CASSVGPNEQYF,TGTGCCAGCAGCGTAGGACCCAACGAGCAGTACTTC
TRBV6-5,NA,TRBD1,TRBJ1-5,CASRPGQGGQPQHF,TGTGCCAGCAGGCCAGGACAGGGGGGACAGCCCCAGCATTTT
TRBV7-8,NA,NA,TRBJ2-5,CASSFPQGGETQYF,TGTGCCAGCAGCTTCCCACAGGGTGGGGAGACCCAGTACTTC
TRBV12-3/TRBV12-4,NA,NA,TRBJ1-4,CASRGLDEKLFF,TGTGCCAGCAGGGGGCTCGATGAAAAACTGTTTTTT
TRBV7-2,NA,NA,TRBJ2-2,CASRPRVGTGELFF,TGTGCCAGCAGACCGCGGGTAGGGACCGGGGAGCTGTTTTTT
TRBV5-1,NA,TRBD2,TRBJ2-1,CASSQPTSGGIIFSSYNEQFF,TGCGCCAGCAGCCAACCAACTAGCGGGGGTATTATTTTCAGCTCCTACAATGAGCAGTTCTTC
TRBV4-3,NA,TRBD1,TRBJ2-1,CASSTIQGDNEQFF,TGCGCCAGCAGCACAATCCAGGGGGACAATGAGCAGTTCTTC
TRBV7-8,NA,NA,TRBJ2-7,CASSPPEGGYEQYF,TGTGCCAGCAGCCCCCCAGAAGGGGGGTACGAGCAGTACTTC
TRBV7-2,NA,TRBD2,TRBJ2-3,CASSLVGGAGRSTDTQYF,TGTGCCAGCAGCTTAGTCGGGGGGGCCGGGAGGAGCACAGATACGCAGTATTTT
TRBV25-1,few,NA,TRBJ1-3,CASSVYGGNTIYF,TGTGCCAGCAGTGTCTATGGGGGAAACACCATATATTTT
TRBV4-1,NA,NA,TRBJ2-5,CASSQGPQGQETQYF,TGCGCCAGCAGCCAAGGACCCCAGGGGCAAGAGACCCAGTACTTC
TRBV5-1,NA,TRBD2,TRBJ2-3,CASSFGLEVTDTQYF,TGCGCCAGCAGCTTCGGACTAGAGGTAACAGATACGCAGTATTTT
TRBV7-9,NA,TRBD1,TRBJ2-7,CASSDLGDRSYEQYF,TGTGCCAGCAGCGACTTGGGGGACAGATCCTACGAGCAGTACTTC
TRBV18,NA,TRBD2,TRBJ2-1,CASSLTSVGDNEQFF,TGTGCCAGCTCCCTTACTAGCGTTGGGGACAATGAGCAGTTCTTC
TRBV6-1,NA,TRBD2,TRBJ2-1,CASSDFTSGVYNEQFF,TGTGCCAGCAGTGATTTTACTAGCGGGGTCTACAATGAGCAGTTCTTC
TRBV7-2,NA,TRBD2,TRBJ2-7,CASSSSLAGGEQYF,TGTGCCAGCAGCTCCTCACTAGCGGGGGGGGAGCAGTACTTC
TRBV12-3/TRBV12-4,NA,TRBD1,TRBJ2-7,CASSTGGKQYF,TGTGCCAGCAGTACAGGGGGCAAGCAGTACTTC